These 18 T cell receptor beta chains came from one sample sequenced in a study of T cells in Graves' hyperthyroidism and ophthalmopathy. RNA transcripts provided the source from which TCR beta CDR3 regions were amplified. The HTBI primer set served for first-round RT-PCR of the TCR CDR3. MiXCR was run by TCRdb on the multiplex PCR reads, yielding one entry per CDR3 protein. The repertoire holds approximately 530,000 distinct CDR3 sequences, with roughly 17% as singletons. Sequencing was performed on blood. Receptors originate from a woman between 18 and 29 years old with Graves' hyperthyroidism.

This clonotype has at least ten counts. The chain recombines TRBV30 with TRBJ1-2; tentatively, D is TRBD1 (5 bases). V was cut by 3 bases and J by 1 base, with 9 bases left in between. CDR1 is GTSNPN, CDR2 SVGIG, per germline (reference sequence). CDR3 size: 13 residues. The CDR3 protein is CAWSRDYNYGYTF. The DNA for the CDR3 is TGTGCCTGGAGCAGGGATTATAACTATGGCTACACCTTC.

The table lists this clonotype with many counts. The V gene is TRBV3-1, the J gene TRBJ1-2; a weak D match, TRBD1 (5 bases). The CDR3 spans 14 residues. Trimming shortened V by 0 bases and J by 4 bases, and 9 bases separated the two germline ends. Germline values: CDR1 LGHDT, CDR2 YNNKEL (reference sequence). CDR3 nucleotide sequence: TGTGCCAGCAGCCAAGAGGGGGGGGTCTATGGCTACACCTTC. This translates into CASSQEGGVYGYTF.

In this sample, this clonotype turned up many times. The J gene is TRBJ2-7, the V gene TRBV7-6, with 11 bases fitting TRBD1. With V trimmed by 5 bases and J by 3 bases, 6 bases remained unmatched. CDR1 is SGHVS and CDR2 is FNYEAQ in the germline V gene. The CDR3 loop spans 15 amino acids. CDR3 in amino acids: CASSTGQGEFYEQYF. For the CDR3, the DNA is TGTGCCAGCAGCACGGGACAGGGGGAATTCTACGAGCAGTACTTC.

The chain has TRBV12-3 or TRBV12-4 and TRBJ2-7, with D tentatively TRBD1 or TRBD2 (5 bases each). V lost 10 bases, J lost 2 bases, and 15 bases lay in between. The CDR3 consists of 13 residues. CDR3 coding DNA: TGTGCCACCGCCTGGGGGAGTACCTACGAGCAGTACTTC. It is translated as CATAWGSTYEQYF.

In its sample, this clonotype was seen many times. The chain uses TRBV11-2 and TRBJ2-7; D is ambiguous. Germline assignment: CDR1 SGHAT and CDR2 FQNNGV. The CDR3 consists of 12 residues. V was pared by 2 bases and J by 4 bases, with 6 bases between. The chain's CDR3 is CASSLKRYEQYF. The CDR3 DNA reads as TGTGCCAGCAGCTTAAAAAGATACGAGCAGTACTTC.

This clonotype showed up just a few times. The CDR3 bases are TGTGCCTGGAGTGTCGTCCTGGGACAGACTGAAGCTTTCTTT. It translates to CAWSVVLGQTEAFF. The J gene is TRBJ1-1, the V gene TRBV30; 7 bases map to TRBD1. Per the germline V gene, CDR1 is GTSNPN and CDR2 is SVGIG (reference sequence). There are 14 residues in the CDR3. J gave up 5 bases and V 0 bases, and 6 bases lay outside the gene matches.

In this sample, this clonotype turned up many times. The chain carries TRBV27 and TRBJ1-5, with TRBD1 identical over 10 bases. Germline V gene sequence: CDR1 MNHEY, CDR2 SMNVEV (reference sequence). CDR3 length: 19 amino acids. V was pared by 5 bases and J by 0 bases, with 13 bases of the junction left unmatched. The CDR3 loop is CASSKLYGTGEPSNQPQHF. CDR3 coding DNA: TGTGCCAGCAGTAAACTCTACGGGACAGGGGAACCTAGCAATCAGCCCCAGCATTTT.

At least ten counts were recorded for this clonotype. For the CDR3, the DNA is TGCGCCAGCAGCTCGGACAGTGAAAAAGCTTTCTTT. The encoded protein is CASSSDSEKAFF. The chain carries TRBV5-1 and TRBJ1-1, with D perhaps matching TRBD1 (6 bases). V shed 3 bases and J shed 9 bases, with 12 bases lying between them. CDR3 length: 12 amino acids. In germline, CDR1 is SGHRS, CDR2 YFSETQ.

This clonotype was detected many times. The chain couples TRBV2 to TRBJ2-7, with D possibly being TRBD1 or TRBD2 (5 bases each). Germline assignment: CDR1 SNHLY and CDR2 FYNNEI. The V gene lost 6 bases and the J gene lost 5 bases, with 17 bases spanning the gap. The CDR3 consists of 14 residues. The CDR3 is CASRVGTPFHEQYF. The CDR3 DNA reads TGTGCCAGCAGGGTCGGGACCCCGTTCCACGAGCAGTACTTC.

The chain recombines TRBV28 with TRBJ2-5; 9 bases align to TRBD1. Per germline, CDR1 MDHEN and CDR2 SYDVKM. J lost 5 bases, V lost 4 bases, and 8 bases had no gene match. CDR3 length equals 15 residues. The DNA of the CDR3 is TGTGCCAGCAGTTCCCTTACAGGGGGCCGGGAGACCCAGTACTTC. Protein: CASSSLTGGRETQYF.

A few counts support this clonotype. This chain connects TRBV25-1 to TRBJ1-1; no reliable D call. Germline loops: CDR1 MGHDK, CDR2 SYGVNS. CDR3 length: 17 amino acids. V lost 7 bases, J lost 0 bases, and 21 bases lay in between. As DNA, the CDR3 is TGTGCCAGCACTAAAATCGCCGGCGGCACCATGAACACTGAAGCTTTCTTT. This gives the protein CASTKIAGGTMNTEAFF.

The chain recombines TRBV9 with TRBJ1-1, with 9 nucleotides matching TRBD1. Germline V lookup: CDR1 SGDLS, CDR2 YYNGEE. Trimming removed 0 bases from V and 9 bases from J; junction bases left unmatched: 6. CDR3 length: 14 amino acids. CDR3 loop: CASSVGGGQGKAFF. The CDR3, as DNA: TGTGCCAGCAGCGTAGGGGGGGGACAGGGTAAAGCTTTCTTT.

The chain employs TRBV11-3 and TRBJ1-2, with TRBD1 identical over 8 bases. The CDR3 is 15 amino acids. J gave up 4 bases and V 5 bases, and 9 bases lay outside the gene matches. Looked up from germline, CDR1 is SGHNT and CDR2 is YENEEA. This chain's CDR3 is CASSRRTGTSYGYTF. In DNA form, the CDR3 reads TGTGCCAGCAGCCGTAGGACAGGGACTTCCTATGGCTACACCTTC.

There are a few counts of this clonotype. The V gene is TRBV19, the J gene TRBJ1-6; D ambiguous. CDR1 LNHDA and CDR2 SQIVND come from the germline V gene (reference sequence). V was pared by 6 bases and J by 7 bases, with 13 bases between. The CDR3 sequence is 14 residues long. The CDR3 reads CASRVTGSNSPLHF. Here the CDR3 DNA reads TGTGCCAGTAGGGTGACGGGGAGCAATTCACCCCTCCACTTT.

This clonotype was picked up many times. The V gene is TRBV20-1, the J gene TRBJ1-1; the match to TRBD1 covers 8 bases. With V trimmed by 6 bases and J by 1 base, 7 bases remained unmatched. Germline assignment: CDR1 DFQATT and CDR2 SNEGSKA (reference sequence). The CDR3 is 14 residues long. CDR3: CSAVEGQGNTEAFF. The CDR3 coding sequence is TGCAGTGCCGTAGAAGGACAGGGGAACACTGAAGCTTTCTTT.

This clonotype has more than one count but fewer than ten. The V call is TRBV7-2, the J call TRBJ2-3, with 11 positions matching TRBD2. This CDR3 region has 15 residues. The junction had 4 bases not matched to a gene; V was cut back by 3 bases and J by 5 bases. The germline CDR1 and CDR2 sequences are SGHTA and FQGNSA. The CDR3 spells CASSLELAGGDTQYF. Here the CDR3 DNA reads TGTGCCAGCAGCTTGGAGCTAGCGGGGGGAGATACGCAGTATTTT.

This clonotype was counted many times. V gene TRBV20-1 combines with J gene TRBJ1-6; D gene ambiguous. Germline V lookup: CDR1 DFQATT, CDR2 SNEGSKA (reference sequence). V dropped 3 bases and J dropped 11 bases, with 14 bases sitting between them. The CDR3 is 13 residues long. For the CDR3, the DNA is TGCAGTGCTAGGAGGTTGGGCTCGGCACCCCTCCACTTT. Residues: CSARRLGSAPLHF.

This clonotype came up many times. The gene calls are TRBV12-3 or TRBV12-4 and TRBJ1-2; the match to TRBD1 covers 12 bases. CDR3 length: 16 residues. V lost 7 bases to trimming and J lost 4 bases; unmatched junction nucleotides: 10. The CDR3 reads CASTSRDRGHSYGYTF. CDR3 nucleotides: TGTGCCAGCACCTCCCGGGACAGGGGGCATAGCTATGGCTACACCTTC.